This T cell receptor beta chain derives from a study of Graves' ophthalmopathy and Graves' hyperthyroidism. New diagnoses, under 2 months' duration, and ages 18 to 65 characterized the hyperthyroidism patients. Sampling around 10 ml of fresh peripheral blood provided the PBMCs. On this clonotype: Its matching antigen is unknown.

The CDR3 is made up of 15 amino acids. Germline V lookup: CDR1 KGHSH, CDR2 LQKENI. Trimming took 6 bases from V and 0 from J; bases not matched to a gene: 3. Notes on the study in general: The model achieved 70.59% sensitivity and approximately 74% specificity for ophthalmopathy progression. Blood also held most thyroid clonotypes expanded above 0.001 frequency.

The sequenced template was RNA, covering the TCR beta CDR3 region. HTBI-primed first-round RT-PCR preceded second-round multiplex PCR. From the multiplex PCR reads, TCRdb called clonotypes with MiXCR, one entry per CDR3 protein. Here the sample spans 400,000 to 500,000 distinct CDR3 sequences, around 20% being singletons. This TCR came from a woman under 30 with stable Graves' hyperthyroidism. Sequencing used peripheral blood. This rearrangement joins TRBV18 to TRBJ2-2; 8 positions agree with TRBD1. The CDR3: CASSEGQANTGELFF. CDR3 DNA sequence: TGTGCCAGCTCTGAGGGACAGGCGAACACCGGGGAGCTGTTTTTT.